This T cell receptor beta chain came from a study of vaccination and CD4 T cells after COVID-19. Looking at the study overall: SARS-CoV-2 had been detected by nasal swab PCR in convalescent patients; nine were mild, one severe.

With regard to this clonotype: Its cognate antigen is unknown.

V gave up 5 bases and J gave up 10 bases, with 26 bases separating them. The CDR3 sequence is 16 residues long. Germline CDR1 MDHEN, CDR2 SYDVKM. Treatment noted: approximately 9-day PBMC culture with coronavirus spike peptide pools or control peptides (ViraFEST assay). Oncomine TCR Beta short-read sequencing was applied to DNA from cultured CD4+ T cells. TCRdb reanalysed the PCR reads using MiXCR and keeps one entry per CDR3 protein. The repertoire holds approximately 5,800 distinct CDR3 sequences, 60% to 80% seen once, with 23% in the top ten. The specimen was CD4+ T cells from blood, cultured in vitro. The clonotype originates from a human donor who had recovered from COVID-19. V gene TRBV28 combines with J gene TRBJ1-1; the D gene is possibly TRBD1 (6 bases). CDR3 in amino acids: CASSPLPPGGAGRAFF. CDR3 bases: TGTGCCAGCAGTCCCCTCCCCCCCGGGGGCGCGGGTAGAGCTTTCTTT.